This T cell receptor beta chain was captured in a study of monozygotic twins with inflammatory bowel disease. Each CDR3 protein gets one entry in TCRdb, which reprocessed the 5' RACE reads and gives no DNA. This repertoire comprises roughly 150,000 distinct CDR3 sequences; its ten largest clones make up over 2.5%. The CDR3 has 17 amino acids. Looked up from germline, CDR1 is SGHRS and CDR2 is YFSETQ. Specimen: blood. The chain is built from TRBV5-1 and TRBJ2-1; absent DNA, TCRdb's TRBD1 call cannot be checked. The receptor's source is a human donor with ulcerative colitis or Crohn's disease, or a healthy co-twin of an affected twin (not recorded which). The CDR3 sequence is CASSFGGKAISYNEQFF.